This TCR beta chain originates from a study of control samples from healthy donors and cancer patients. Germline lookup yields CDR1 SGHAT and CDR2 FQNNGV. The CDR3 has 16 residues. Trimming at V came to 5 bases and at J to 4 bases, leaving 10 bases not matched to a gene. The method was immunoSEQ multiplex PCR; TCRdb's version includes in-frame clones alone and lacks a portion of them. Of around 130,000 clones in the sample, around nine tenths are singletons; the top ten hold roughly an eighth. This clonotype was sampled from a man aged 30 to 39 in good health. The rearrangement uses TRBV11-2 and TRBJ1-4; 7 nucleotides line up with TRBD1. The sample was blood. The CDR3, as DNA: TGTGCCAGCAGCCTGCAACCCGGGACAGTTAATGAAAAACTGTTTTTT. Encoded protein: CASSLQPGTVNEKLFF.